Below are 24 T cell receptor beta chains sequenced from a single sample in a study of T-cell reconstitution after alpha-beta-depleted transplantation in children. Unique molecular identifiers featured in how the TCRbeta library was prepared. TCRdb recomputed calls from the PCR reads with MiXCR, one row per CDR3 protein. The sample holds hundreds of thousands of distinct CDR3 sequences, roughly 14% seen once. Sequencing was performed on PBMCs, taken before TCRalphabeta/CD19-depleted stem cell transplant. The receptors shown here come from a girl aged 2 to 10 with congenital amegakaryocytic thrombocytopenia, due to receive a stem cell transplant.

A few counts support this clonotype. The chain links TRBV7-8 to TRBJ2-5, with 10 nucleotides matching TRBD1. The CDR3 sequence is 15 residues long. Germline V gene sequence: CDR1 SGHVS, CDR2 FQNEAQ. V gave up 5 bases and J gave up 5 bases; unmatched junction bases: 8. The CDR3 region has the DNA TGTGCCAGCAGCATGGGGACAGGGGCCTACGAGACCCAGTACTTC. Amino acid sequence: CASSMGTGAYETQYF.

CDR3 nucleotide sequence: TGCAGCGTCAGGGTAGCTAACTATGGCTACACCTTC. Its translation: CSVRVANYGYTF. The chain links TRBV29-1 to TRBJ1-2, with TRBD1 as a possible D gene (5 bases). From germline, CDR1 is SQVTM and CDR2 ANQGSEA. The CDR3 loop spans 12 amino acids. Trimming left V 6 bases short and J 0 bases short, with 8 bases between.

This clonotype was picked up a small number of times. The chain has TRBV6-5 and TRBJ2-5, with 10 positions matching TRBD2. Germline values: CDR1 MNHEY, CDR2 SVGAGI. This CDR3 contains 15 residues. Trimming cost V 2 bases and J 7 bases; bases outside gene matches: 7. This CDR3 reads CASSYELAGDGTQYF. The CDR3, as DNA: TGTGCCAGCAGTTACGAGCTAGCGGGAGATGGGACCCAGTACTTC.

The chain couples TRBV15 to TRBJ2-7; weak D call: TRBD2 (6 bases). V was cut by 3 bases and J by 3 bases, with 15 bases left in between. This CDR3 has 15 residues. CDR1 and CDR2 (germline): LNHNV, YYDKDF (reference sequence). The CDR3 DNA is TGTGCCACCAGCAGGATACTAGCACCCAACTACGAGCAGTACTTC. Residues: CATSRILAPNYEQYF.

In this sample, this clonotype turned up many times. This sequence joins TRBV24-1 and TRBJ2-2; D is possibly TRBD2 (7 bases). Trimming cost V 7 bases and J 5 bases, with 10 bases left between them. CDR3 length equals 13 residues. CDR1 is KGHDR, CDR2 SFDVKD, per germline. DNA for the CDR3: TGTGCCACCAGCAGGGGAGGGACCGGGGAGCTGTTTTTT. Amino acid sequence: CATSRGGTGELFF.

This clonotype was picked up a small number of times. V gene TRBV27 combines with J gene TRBJ2-1; 8 bases map to TRBD2. The CDR3 spans 20 residues. Germline V gene data show CDR1 as MNHEY and CDR2 as SMNVEV (reference sequence). J lost 1 base, V lost 7 bases, and 21 bases had no gene match. The CDR3 DNA is TGTGCCAGCACTACAACGGGGCAGGACCCCGGGACTAGGTCCTACAATGAGCAGTTCTTC. Translation gives CASTTTGQDPGTRSYNEQFF.

This clonotype has more than one count but fewer than ten. The chain recombines TRBV10-3 with TRBJ2-5; perhaps TRBD2 as D (5 bases). The CDR3 consists of 13 residues. Germline CDR1 is ENHRY and CDR2 is SYGVKD. V was cut by 5 bases and J by 5 bases, with 12 bases left in between. CDR3 sequence (DNA): TGTGCCATCAGTTCCGGAAGCGGTGAGACCCAGTACTTC. Translating it yields CAISSGSGETQYF.

The rearrangement links TRBV7-8 to TRBJ2-1; 13 positions agree with TRBD2. CDR1 and CDR2 from the germline V gene are SGHVS and FQNEAQ. Trimming at V came to 2 bases and at J to 5 bases, leaving 15 bases not matched to a gene. The CDR3 has 20 amino acids. CDR3 in DNA: TGTGCCAGCAGCTTATTAAAACTCTTTTCCGGACTAGCGGGAGACAATGAGCAGTTCTTC. Protein sequence: CASSLLKLFSGLAGDNEQFF.

A few counts support this clonotype. The V and J genes are TRBV5-3 and TRBJ2-2; TRBD1 or TRBD2 may be the D gene (5 bases each). TRBV5-3 is marked as an open reading frame, function uncertain. The CDR3 length is 16 residues. With 9 bases removed from V and 2 bases from J, the gap between germline ends came to 20 bases. The CDR3 DNA is TGTGCCAACCCTGGTGGGGCAGGGAGAAACACCGGGGAGCTGTTTTTT. Its protein is CANPGGAGRNTGELFF.

In DNA, the CDR3 is TGTGCCAGCAGTGGGGTTCAGCCCCAGCATTTT. It is translated as CASSGVQPQHF. The genes are TRBV28 and TRBJ1-5; D is ambiguous. Germline values: CDR1 MDHEN, CDR2 SYDVKM. This CDR3 spans 11 amino acids. V lost 5 bases and J 6 bases, leaving 5 bases between the germline ends.

The V gene is TRBV11-2, the J gene TRBJ1-5, with 11 nucleotides matching TRBD1. The CDR3 sequence is 15 residues long. Trimming cost V 4 bases and J 7 bases; bases outside gene matches: 6. Germline CDR1 reads SGHAT; CDR2 reads FQNNGV. CDR3 coding DNA: TGTGCCAGCAGCTCCGGGACAGGGGGTAGGCAGCCCCAGCATTTT. Translating gives CASSSGTGGRQPQHF.

This clonotype showed up just a few times. The chain combines TRBV4-1 with TRBJ2-1; maybe TRBD1 (6 bases). The CDR3 is 20 residues long. Germline loops: CDR1 MGHRA, CDR2 YSYEKL. Trimming shortened V by 3 bases and J by 3 bases, and 27 bases separated the two germline ends. The CDR3 reads CASSHDPGQGKGWRYNEQFF. In nucleotides, the CDR3 is TGCGCCAGCAGCCATGACCCGGGACAAGGAAAGGGGTGGCGCTACAATGAGCAGTTCTTC.

About this clonotype itself: Given a much more abundant clone one base away, this may be a read error. The chain recombines TRBV20-1 with TRBJ2-3; 7 nucleotides align to TRBD2. Germline values: CDR1 DFQATT, CDR2 SNEGSKA (reference sequence). CDR3 length equals 15 residues. Unmatched junction bases numbered 16, after V lost 6 bases and J lost 7 bases. CDR3 sequence reads: CSALWRELYRYTQYF. The CDR3 DNA reads as TGCAGTGCCCTATGGCGGGAGCTATATAGATATACGCAGTATTTT.

This sequence joins TRBV5-1 and TRBJ2-2; D possibly corresponds to TRBD2 (5 bases). Trimming removed 1 base at V and 4 bases at J, with 11 bases between. CDR3 length: 15 residues. Germline-derived CDR1 and CDR2 are SGHRS and YFSETQ. CDR3 amino acids: CASSLSRVITGELFF. Written as DNA, the CDR3 is TGCGCCAGCAGCTTGTCGCGGGTGATCACCGGGGAGCTGTTTTTT.

In its sample, this clonotype was seen a few times. The chain carries TRBV5-1 and TRBJ2-7, with a possible D match to TRBD2 (5 bases). There are 13 residues in the CDR3. Germline loops: CDR1 SGHRS, CDR2 YFSETQ. V lost 1 base, J lost 5 bases, and 10 bases lay in between. CDR3 residues: CASSLYGVNEQYF. The CDR3 DNA reads TGCGCCAGCAGCTTGTACGGGGTTAACGAGCAGTACTTC.

In this sample, this clonotype turned up many times. The chain combines TRBV28 with TRBJ2-7, with 9 bases that match TRBD1. V dropped 6 bases and J dropped 3; count of bases not matched to a gene: 6. Germline lookup yields CDR1 MDHEN and CDR2 SYDVKM. This CDR3 has 14 amino acids. DNA for the CDR3: TGTGCCAGCAGCCTGACGGGACAGGGCTACGAGCAGTACTTC. It specifies CASSLTGQGYEQYF.

The rearrangement uses TRBV25-1 and TRBJ2-7; tentative D call: TRBD2 (5 bases). The CDR3 extends over 13 amino acids. V shed 3 bases and J shed 3 bases, with 9 bases lying between them. Germline assignment: CDR1 MGHDK and CDR2 SYGVNS. CDR3 sequence (DNA): TGTGCCAGCAGTGAGGACTCGATCTACGAGCAGTACTTC. It is translated as CASSEDSIYEQYF.

The rearrangement joins TRBV5-1 to TRBJ2-1, with D possibly being TRBD1 or TRBD2 (5 bases each). V was clipped by 5 bases and J by 4 bases, with 13 bases between them. Germline lookup yields CDR1 SGHRS and CDR2 YFSETQ. The CDR3 totals 14 residues. The CDR3, as DNA: TGCGCCAGCAGAACTCAGGGACCTTACAATGAGCAGTTCTTC. It is translated as CASRTQGPYNEQFF.

This clonotype showed up many times. This chain joins TRBV30 and TRBJ1-2, with D perhaps matching TRBD1 (6 bases). Trimming pared 1 base from V and 1 base from J, leaving 10 bases between. The CDR3 loop spans 14 amino acids. Germline V gene data show CDR1 as GTSNPN and CDR2 as SVGIG (reference sequence). The CDR3 here is CAWSAGHGNYGYTF. The CDR3 DNA reads as TGTGCCTGGAGTGCGGGACACGGTAACTATGGCTACACCTTC.

This clonotype was observed many times. The V call is TRBV5-5, the J call TRBJ1-1, with D possibly TRBD1 on 6 matching bases. The CDR3 spans 15 residues. V lost 1 base and J lost 8, with 18 bases in between. In germline, CDR1 is SGHKS, CDR2 YYEKEE (reference sequence). The CDR3 nucleotides read TGTGCCAGCAGCTTGCAAAGGACAGAAATTACCGAAGCTTTCTTT. Protein: CASSLQRTEITEAFF.

In its sample, this clonotype was seen a few times. This chain joins TRBV7-9 and TRBJ2-1; D is uncertain. Per germline, CDR1 SEHNR and CDR2 FQNEAQ (reference sequence). This CDR3 has 14 residues. Trimming pared 10 bases from V and 0 bases from J, leaving 13 bases between. For the CDR3, the DNA is TGTGCCAACGTCCCACAGAGCTCCTACAATGAGCAGTTCTTC. Translating it yields CANVPQSSYNEQFF.

This clonotype was counted between two and nine times. The chain employs TRBV7-6 and TRBJ2-7; tentatively, D is TRBD2 (7 bases). CDR1 SGHVS and CDR2 FNYEAQ come from the germline V gene. Trimming cost V 5 bases and J 5 bases, with 19 bases left between them. The CDR3 has 15 residues. The CDR3 DNA is TGTGCCAGCAGCAAAGGGGGGGCTTTGGCCAACGAGCAGTACTTC. Amino acid sequence: CASSKGGALANEQYF.

At least ten counts were recorded for this clonotype. The chain joins TRBV12-3 or TRBV12-4 to TRBJ2-5; 11 nucleotides agree with TRBD2. The junction had 4 bases not matched to a gene; V was cut back by 4 bases and J by 6 bases. This CDR3 is built from 14 residues. The CDR3 loop is CASSSASGRKTQYF. The CDR3 DNA reads as TGTGCCAGCAGTTCCGCTAGCGGGAGGAAGACCCAGTACTTC.

This clonotype came up a few times. The chain combines TRBV7-9 with TRBJ1-2, with 9 bases fitting TRBD1. V trimming: 0 bases; J trimming: 5 bases; junction bases outside the gene matches: 7. There are 16 residues in the CDR3. Germline loops: CDR1 SEHNR, CDR2 FQNEAQ (reference sequence). CDR3 region: CASSLAERDRAYGYTF. The CDR3, as DNA: TGTGCCAGCAGCTTAGCGGAGCGGGACAGGGCTTATGGCTACACCTTC.